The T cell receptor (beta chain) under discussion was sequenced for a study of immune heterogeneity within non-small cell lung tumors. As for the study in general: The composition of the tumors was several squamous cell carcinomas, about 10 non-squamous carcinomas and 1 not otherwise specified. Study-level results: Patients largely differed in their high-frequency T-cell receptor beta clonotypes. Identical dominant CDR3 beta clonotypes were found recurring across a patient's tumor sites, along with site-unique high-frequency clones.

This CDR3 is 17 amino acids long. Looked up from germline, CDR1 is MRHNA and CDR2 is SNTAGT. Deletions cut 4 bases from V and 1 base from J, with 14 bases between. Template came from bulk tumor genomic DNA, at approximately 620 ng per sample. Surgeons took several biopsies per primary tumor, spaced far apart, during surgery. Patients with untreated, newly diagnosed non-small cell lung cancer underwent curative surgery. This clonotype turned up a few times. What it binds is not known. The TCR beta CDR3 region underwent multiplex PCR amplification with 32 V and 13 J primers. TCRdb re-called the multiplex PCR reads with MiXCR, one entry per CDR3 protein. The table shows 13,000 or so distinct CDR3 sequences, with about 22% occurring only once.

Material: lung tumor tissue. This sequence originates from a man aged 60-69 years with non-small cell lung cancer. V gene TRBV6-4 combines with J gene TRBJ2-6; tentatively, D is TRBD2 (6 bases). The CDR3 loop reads CASSASVGGSGANVLTF. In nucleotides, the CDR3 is TGTGCCAGCAGTGCGAGTGTAGGAGGGTCTGGGGCCAACGTCCTGACTTTC.